One sample yielded the 14 T cell receptor beta chains listed below, sequenced in a study of vaccination and CD4 T cells after COVID-19. These receptors' antigens are unknown. The treatment is: roughly 10-day PBMC culture with coronavirus spike peptide pools or control peptides (ViraFEST assay). The assay that was used to sequence DNA from cultured CD4+ T cells was the Oncomine TCR Beta short-read assay. TCRdb re-analysed the PCR reads in MiXCR, keeping a single row per CDR3 protein. The table lists around 17,000 distinct CDR3 sequences, approximately 57% of them singletons, with about a tenth in the top ten. Sample: CD4+ T cells from blood, cultured in vitro. These TCRs come from a human donor who had recovered from COVID-19.

The J gene is TRBJ2-1, the V gene TRBV20-1; 10 bases line up with TRBD2. CDR1 is DFQATT, CDR2 SNEGSKA, per germline (reference sequence). Unmatched junction bases numbered 9, after V lost 1 base and J lost 9 bases. This CDR3 is built from 15 residues. CDR3 amino acids: CSARVGTSDTVEQFF. CDR3 nucleotides: TGCAGTGCTAGAGTGGGGACTAGCGACACGGTTGAGCAGTTCTTC.

The V gene is TRBV6-1, the J gene TRBJ2-7; D might be TRBD1 (6 bases). V was clipped by 6 bases and J by 7 bases, with 19 bases between them. The CDR3 totals 14 residues. The germline gives CDR1 MNHNS, CDR2 SASEGT. The CDR3 DNA is TGTGCCAGCAGCCCCACAGGGATGAGTGGTGAGCAGTACTTC. It specifies CASSPTGMSGEQYF.

The J gene is TRBJ2-3, the V gene TRBV10-1; D remains ambiguous. V was pared by 5 bases and J by 1 base, with 10 bases between. The CDR3 contains 14 residues. Germline assignment: CDR1 WNHNN and CDR2 SYGVQD (reference sequence). CDR3 sequence: CASSRHDGTDTQYF. CDR3 coding DNA: TGCGCCAGCAGTAGACACGATGGCACAGATACGCAGTATTTT.

This chain connects TRBV6-1 to TRBJ2-3; D unclear. Trimming left V 6 bases short and J 2 bases short, with 3 bases between. The CDR3 sequence is 11 residues long. In germline, CDR1 is MNHNS, CDR2 SASEGT. CDR3 loop: CASSNTDTQYF. In DNA, the CDR3 is TGTGCCAGCAGCAACACAGATACGCAGTATTTT.

V gene TRBV2 combines with J gene TRBJ1-2; 10 nucleotides match TRBD1. This CDR3 has 17 amino acids. The V and J ends lost 6 bases and 2 bases, in that order; junction bases with no gene match: 12. Per germline, CDR1 SNHLY and CDR2 FYNNEI. CDR3 protein: CASSPPEWTGGNYGYTF. In nucleotides, the CDR3 is TGTGCCAGCAGCCCCCCCGAGTGGACAGGGGGAAACTATGGCTACACCTTC.

This chain joins TRBV28 and TRBJ1-1; D is unresolved. CDR1 is MDHEN and CDR2 is SYDVKM in the germline V gene. The CDR3 spans 13 residues. V was pared by 2 bases and J by 1 base, with 5 bases between. DNA for the CDR3: TGTGCCAGCAGTTTACAGCCGAACACTGAAGCTTTCTTT. This codes for CASSLQPNTEAFF.

V is TRBV19 and J is TRBJ1-5, with a possible D match to TRBD1 (5 bases). The CDR3 loop spans 15 amino acids. The V gene lost 6 bases and the J gene lost 0 bases, with 12 bases spanning the gap. Germline-derived CDR1 and CDR2 are LNHDA and SQIVND (reference sequence). The DNA for the CDR3 is TGTGCCAGTAGGTTCAGGGAAAATAGCAATCAGCCCCAGCATTTT. Encoded protein: CASRFRENSNQPQHF.

The chain links TRBV12-3 or TRBV12-4 to TRBJ2-1; no reliable D call. This CDR3 is built from 13 residues. The germline V and J ends were trimmed by 3 bases and 4 bases, with 7 bases remaining between them. CDR3 nucleotides: TGTGCCAGCAGTTTTAACTGGTACAATGAGCAGTTCTTC. This encodes CASSFNWYNEQFF.

The chain carries TRBV6-1 and TRBJ1-1; D call uncertain. Deletions cut 7 bases from V and 3 bases from J, with 27 bases between. Looked up from germline, CDR1 is MNHNS and CDR2 is SASEGT. This CDR3 is 18 amino acids long. CDR3 coding DNA: TGTGCCAGCATTCCCCTCAGCCTGAGGGCAGGCGAAGACACTGAAGCTTTCTTT. Amino acid sequence: CASIPLSLRAGEDTEAFF.

This clonotype was seen just once. The J gene is TRBJ1-1, the V gene TRBV10-2; D is unclear. The V end lost 4 bases, the J end lost 1 base, and 4 bases lay between the germline ends. Germline V gives CDR1 WSHSY, CDR2 SAAADI. The CDR3 is made up of 12 amino acids. The CDR3 region is CASSVRNTEAFF. The CDR3 DNA follows: TGCGCCAGCAGTGTTAGGAACACTGAAGCTTTCTTT.

J is TRBJ1-6 and V is TRBV20-1; TRBD1 matches 10 bases. Germline CDR1 reads DFQATT; CDR2 reads SNEGSKA (reference sequence). J lost 8 bases, V lost 5 bases, and 9 bases had no gene match. This CDR3 contains 15 residues. In nucleotides, the CDR3 is TGCAGTGCTCCCATTACCGGGACAGGGGATTCACCCCTCCACTTT. This sequence encodes CSAPITGTGDSPLHF.

With regard to this clonotype: The conserved phenylalanine or tryptophan is not found at the CDR3 terminus, so this likely reflects a read error. Because the CDR3's place on the DNA is in doubt, the DNA is left out and the CDR3 is given as listed by TCRdb. The chain joins TRBV21-1 to TRBJ1-5. TRBV21-1 is designated a pseudogene. Both ends counted, the CDR3 spans 11 residues. CDR3: CASSIGQPQHL.

The chain employs TRBV28 and TRBJ2-3, with D possibly being TRBD1 or TRBD2 (5 bases each). V was trimmed by 5 bases and J by 1 base, leaving 19 bases between them. This CDR3 contains 17 residues. CDR1 and CDR2 from the germline V gene are MDHEN and SYDVKM. CDR3 sequence (DNA): TGTGCCAGCAGTGCTAGGGGCGCGGGCTCAGGCACAGATACGCAGTATTTT. Its translation: CASSARGAGSGTDTQYF.

This clonotype was picked up a small number of times. The chain carries TRBV27 and TRBJ1-1; TRBD1 matches at 9 bases. This CDR3 is 13 amino acids long. CDR1 is MNHEY and CDR2 is SMNVEV in the germline V gene (reference sequence). The V segment lost 6 bases and the J segment 4 bases; nucleotides outside the gene matches: 3. The CDR3 here is CASRVTGGTEAFF. The CDR3, as DNA: TGTGCCAGCAGGGTGACAGGGGGCACTGAAGCTTTCTTT.